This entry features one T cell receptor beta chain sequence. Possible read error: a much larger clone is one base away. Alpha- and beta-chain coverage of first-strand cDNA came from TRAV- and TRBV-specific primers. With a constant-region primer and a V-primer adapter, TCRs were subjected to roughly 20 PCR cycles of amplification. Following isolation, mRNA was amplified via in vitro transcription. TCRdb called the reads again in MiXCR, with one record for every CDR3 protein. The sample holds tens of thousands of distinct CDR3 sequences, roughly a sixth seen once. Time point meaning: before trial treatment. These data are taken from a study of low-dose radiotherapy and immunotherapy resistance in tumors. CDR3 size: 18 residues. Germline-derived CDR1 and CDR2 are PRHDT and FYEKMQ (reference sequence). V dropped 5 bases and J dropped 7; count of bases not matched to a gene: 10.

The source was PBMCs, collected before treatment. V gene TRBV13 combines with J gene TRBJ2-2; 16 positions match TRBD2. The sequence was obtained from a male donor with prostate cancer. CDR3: CASSQMVGTSGGGGELFF. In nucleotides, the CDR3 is TGTGCCAGCAGCCAGATGGTTGGGACTAGCGGGGGGGGCGGGGAGCTGTTTTTT.